The next 24 T cell receptor beta chains were all read from a single sample in a study of CD8 T cells in ankylosing spondylitis. MiXCR was run by TCRdb on the 5' RACE reads, yielding one entry per CDR3 protein. The profile shows 150,000 to 250,000 distinct CDR3 sequences, over 10% of them singletons. Sequencing was performed on blood, either unsorted or a sorted T cell fraction (not recorded which). These receptors all stem from a male donor with ankylosing spondylitis or in good health (not recorded which).

This rearrangement joins TRBV7-9 to TRBJ2-2; the D gene could be TRBD1 or TRBD2 (5 bases each). This CDR3 contains 15 residues. Between the trimmed V and J ends, which lost 5 bases and 8 bases, there was a span of 18 bases. CDR1 and CDR2 from the germline V gene are SEHNR and FQNEAQ (reference sequence). The CDR3 DNA reads as TGTGCCAGCAGCCCCGGGACCCTCCTAGCTGGGGAGCTGTTTTTT. It yields the protein CASSPGTLLAGELFF.

This clonotype was seen a handful of times. This chain uses TRBV5-1 with TRBJ2-3; D gene unclear. V was pared by 1 base and J by 3 bases, with 9 bases between. CDR1 is SGHRS and CDR2 is YFSETQ in the germline V gene. The CDR3 is 14 residues long. The CDR3 DNA reads TGCGCCAGCAGCTTGCCTGATCCTACAGATACGCAGTATTTT. Protein: CASSLPDPTDTQYF.

The table lists this clonotype with a few counts. The chain has TRBV27 and TRBJ2-7; D assignment may be TRBD1 or TRBD2 (5 bases each). Germline CDR1 reads MNHEY; CDR2 reads SMNVEV (reference sequence). Deletions cut 5 bases from V and 6 bases from J, with 17 bases between. The length of the CDR3 is 14 residues. This CDR3 reads CASSDGTSLREQYF. DNA for the CDR3: TGTGCCAGCAGTGACGGGACGTCGCTTCGCGAGCAGTACTTC.

This clonotype was counted a few times. The chain joins TRBV4-2 to TRBJ2-3; 11 bases line up with TRBD2. The CDR3 is made up of 17 amino acids. The V and J ends lost 3 bases and 5 bases, in that order; junction bases with no gene match: 10. Germline V gene data show CDR1 as LGHNA and CDR2 as YNFKEQ. CDR3 nucleotides: TGTGCCAGCAGCCAGGTTATAGCGGGAGGGGAGGTAGATACGCAGTATTTT. Its translation is CASSQVIAGGEVDTQYF.

This clonotype appeared a few times. This rearrangement joins TRBV5-6 to TRBJ2-7; tentatively, D is TRBD1 (6 bases). The CDR3 loop spans 15 amino acids. V was cut by 3 bases and J by 0 bases, with 13 bases left in between. Per germline, CDR1 SGHDT and CDR2 YYEEEE. This chain's CDR3 is CASSSVTGVSYEQYF. The DNA of the CDR3 is TGTGCCAGCAGCTCTGTGACAGGCGTCTCCTACGAGCAGTACTTC.

CDR3 in DNA: TGTGCCAGCAGCTTGACAGGGGTGGACGAGCAGTACTTC. This codes for CASSLTGVDEQYF. V usage is TRBV7-9 and J usage is TRBJ2-7, with 8 bases matching TRBD1. V lost 3 bases, J lost 5 bases, and 3 bases stayed unmatched. Germline loops: CDR1 SEHNR, CDR2 FQNEAQ (reference sequence). The CDR3 extends over 13 amino acids. The entire variable domain, with the rest obtained from reference TRBV7-9 and TRBJ2-7, is as follows: DTGVSQNPRHKITKRGQNVTFRCDPISEHNRLYWYRQTLGQGPEFLTYFQNEAQLEKSRLLSDRFSAERPKGSFSTLEIQRTEQGDSAMYLCASSLTGVDEQYFGPGTRLTVT.

This clonotype was observed at least ten times. The gene calls are TRBV12-3 or TRBV12-4 and TRBJ1-1; D is unresolved. V was trimmed by 1 base and J by 4 bases, leaving 4 bases between them. The CDR3 is 12 residues long. This CDR3 reads CASSLGVTEAFF. CDR3 nucleotide sequence: TGTGCCAGCAGTTTAGGGGTCACTGAAGCTTTCTTT.

The rearrangement joins TRBV12-3 or TRBV12-4 to TRBJ2-1, with 7 bases fitting TRBD2. The trim removed 1 base at V and 8 bases at J, leaving 2 bases unmatched. The length of the CDR3 is 13 residues. This CDR3 is CASSLDTSDEQFF. DNA of the CDR3: TGTGCCAGCAGTTTAGACACTAGCGATGAGCAGTTCTTC.

This sequence joins TRBV11-2 and TRBJ1-2, with TRBD1 as a possible D gene (6 bases). Per the germline V gene, CDR1 is SGHAT and CDR2 is FQNNGV. V was shortened by 1 base and J by 6 bases, with 27 bases between the two germline ends. This CDR3 has 19 amino acids. CDR3 region: CASSLGHTGTNFPLDGYTF. The CDR3 coding sequence is TGTGCCAGCAGCTTAGGACACACAGGGACGAACTTTCCCCTGGATGGCTACACCTTC.

This clonotype was recorded a few times. The chain links TRBV20-1 to TRBJ2-7; 10 nucleotides line up with TRBD2. Germline loops: CDR1 DFQATT, CDR2 SNEGSKA (reference sequence). This CDR3 comprises 15 residues. Losses at the gene ends were 7 bases for V and 3 bases for J; bases not matched to a gene: 12. The CDR3 here is CSVTSGTSDFYEQYF. DNA for the CDR3: TGCAGTGTTACTTCCGGGACTAGCGACTTCTACGAGCAGTACTTC.

The J gene is TRBJ2-2, the V gene TRBV9, with 7 nucleotides matching TRBD2. Germline loops: CDR1 SGDLS, CDR2 YYNGEE. With 4 bases clipped from V and 2 bases from J, the junction kept 5 bases outside the gene matches. This CDR3 region has 15 residues. The CDR3 coding sequence is TGTGCCAGCAGCCCCAGCGGGGCTAACACCGGGGAGCTGTTTTTT. Its translation: CASSPSGANTGELFF. The whole variable domain, remainder taken from reference TRBV9 and TRBJ2-2, is DSGVTQTPKHLITATGQRVTLRCSPRSGDLSVYWYQQSLDQGLQFLIQYYNGEERAKGNILERFSAQQFPDLHSELNLSSLELGDSALYFCASSPSGANTGELFFGEGSRLTVL.

The sample holds many counts of this clonotype. The chain carries TRBV12-3 or TRBV12-4 and TRBJ2-3; tentatively, D is TRBD2 (5 bases). CDR3 size: 14 residues. The V end was cut by 1 base, the J end by 1 base, with 6 bases between. This chain's CDR3 is CASSLGGGTDTQYF. The DNA of the CDR3 is TGTGCCAGCAGTTTAGGGGGAGGCACAGATACGCAGTATTTT.

This clonotype appeared a few times. The V call is TRBV11-2, the J call TRBJ2-1, with 8 bases aligning to TRBD1. The V segment lost 5 bases and the J segment 7 bases; nucleotides outside the gene matches: 10. Germline CDR1 and CDR2: SGHAT and FQNNGV. This CDR3 spans 15 amino acids. The CDR3 region is CASSLGTGTLNEQFF. CDR3 nucleotides: TGTGCCAGCAGCCTCGGGACAGGCACTCTAAATGAGCAGTTCTTC.

This clonotype was detected ten times or more. The chain is built from TRBV12-3 or TRBV12-4 and TRBJ2-7; tentatively, D is TRBD1 (6 bases). The CDR3 extends over 12 amino acids. Between the trimmed V and J ends, which lost 4 bases and 5 bases, there was a span of 9 bases. CDR3 sequence: CASSYAGDEQYF. The CDR3 DNA reads TGTGCCAGCAGTTACGCAGGGGACGAGCAGTACTTC.

This clonotype was found many times. The rearrangement uses TRBV5-4 and TRBJ1-5, with 9 bases fitting TRBD1. CDR1 SGHNT and CDR2 YYREEE come from the germline V gene (reference sequence). This CDR3 is built from 16 residues. Unmatched junction bases numbered 6, after V lost 4 bases and J lost 1 base. The CDR3 here is CASSRTGDGSNQPQHF. DNA of the CDR3: TGTGCCAGCAGCCGGACAGGGGACGGGAGCAATCAGCCCCAGCATTTT.

This clonotype was recorded many times. The J gene is TRBJ2-1, the V gene TRBV12-3 or TRBV12-4, with D tentatively TRBD2 (6 bases). This CDR3 has 15 amino acids. V was pared by 2 bases and J by 7 bases, with 15 bases between. In DNA form, the CDR3 reads TGTGCCAGCAGTTTATTGGCTAGCGCCGAGAATGAGCAGTTCTTC. It specifies CASSLLASAENEQFF.

The table lists this clonotype with a few counts. The chain carries TRBV3-1 and TRBJ2-1, with a possible D match to TRBD1 (5 bases). Trimming left V 3 bases short and J 4 bases short, with 16 bases between. The CDR3 has 16 amino acids. Germline CDR1 reads LGHDT; CDR2 reads YNNKEL (reference sequence). Here the CDR3 reads CASSHGWGRDYNEQFF. The CDR3 coding sequence is TGTGCCAGCAGCCATGGCTGGGGCAGGGATTACAATGAGCAGTTCTTC.

This clonotype has only a few counts. The chain links TRBV3-1 to TRBJ2-3; the match to TRBD2 covers 13 bases. The CDR3 runs 17 residues. The V gene end was trimmed by 4 bases and the J gene end by 0 bases; junction bases not matched to a gene: 4. Germline CDR1 and CDR2: LGHDT and YNNKEL (reference sequence). CDR3 region: CASSPGLAGASTDTQYF. DNA of the CDR3: TGTGCCAGCAGCCCCGGACTAGCGGGGGCAAGCACAGATACGCAGTATTTT.

The genes are TRBV7-9 and TRBJ1-2; D uncertain. This CDR3 has 14 residues. CDR1 is SEHNR, CDR2 FQNEAQ, per germline (reference sequence). Trimming took off 2 bases at V and 8 bases at J, with 15 bases between the two ends. The CDR3 nucleotides read TGTGCCAGCAGCTTAAGCAGGTCTCCTGAAGGCTACACCTTC. Its translation is CASSLSRSPEGYTF.

This clonotype was counted at least ten times. The chain couples TRBV7-6 to TRBJ1-3, with 8 bases aligning to TRBD1. Germline trimming cut 5 bases from V and 0 bases from J; bases unmatched to any gene: 6. The CDR3 is 16 residues long. From germline, CDR1 is SGHVS and CDR2 FNYEAQ. CDR3 region: CASSPRQGSSGNTIYF. In nucleotides, the CDR3 is TGTGCCAGCAGCCCGAGACAGGGGAGCTCTGGAAACACCATATATTTT.

The rearrangement uses TRBV21-1 and TRBJ2-3; TRBD2 was called by the table and not checked on the DNA. TRBV21-1 is a pseudogene locus. This CDR3 has 14 residues. The CDR3 DNA is TGTGCCAGGGGAGGCTTTTGGTGCACAGATACGCAGTATTTT. Protein: CARGGFWCTDTQYF.

This sequence joins TRBV20-1 and TRBJ1-2; TRBD1 might be the D (6 bases). The CDR3 is 16 residues long. The germline CDR1 and CDR2 sequences are DFQATT and SNEGSKA (reference sequence). With 5 bases removed from V and 1 base from J, the gap between germline ends came to 20 bases. DNA of the CDR3: TGCAGTGCTTCGGGGGGCAGGGCACCCAGTAACTATGGCTACACCTTC. Protein: CSASGGRAPSNYGYTF.

This chain uses TRBV19 with TRBJ1-2; 7 positions agree with TRBD1. V shed 7 bases and J 4 bases; nucleotides not matched to a gene: 15. Germline values: CDR1 LNHDA, CDR2 SQIVND (reference sequence). The CDR3 has 16 residues. The CDR3 reads CASTTLGDSLFYGYTF. Written as DNA, the CDR3 is TGTGCCAGTACTACCCTCGGGGACAGCCTATTCTATGGCTACACCTTC.

The rearrangement joins TRBV7-2 to TRBJ2-2; 9 nucleotides match TRBD1. This CDR3 comprises 15 residues. The trim removed 11 bases at V and 0 bases at J, leaving 7 bases unmatched. The germline CDR1 and CDR2 sequences are SGHTA and FQGNSA. CDR3 sequence: CASPGTGTNTGELFF. CDR3 DNA: TGTGCCTCGCCGGGGACAGGGACGAACACCGGGGAGCTGTTTTTT.